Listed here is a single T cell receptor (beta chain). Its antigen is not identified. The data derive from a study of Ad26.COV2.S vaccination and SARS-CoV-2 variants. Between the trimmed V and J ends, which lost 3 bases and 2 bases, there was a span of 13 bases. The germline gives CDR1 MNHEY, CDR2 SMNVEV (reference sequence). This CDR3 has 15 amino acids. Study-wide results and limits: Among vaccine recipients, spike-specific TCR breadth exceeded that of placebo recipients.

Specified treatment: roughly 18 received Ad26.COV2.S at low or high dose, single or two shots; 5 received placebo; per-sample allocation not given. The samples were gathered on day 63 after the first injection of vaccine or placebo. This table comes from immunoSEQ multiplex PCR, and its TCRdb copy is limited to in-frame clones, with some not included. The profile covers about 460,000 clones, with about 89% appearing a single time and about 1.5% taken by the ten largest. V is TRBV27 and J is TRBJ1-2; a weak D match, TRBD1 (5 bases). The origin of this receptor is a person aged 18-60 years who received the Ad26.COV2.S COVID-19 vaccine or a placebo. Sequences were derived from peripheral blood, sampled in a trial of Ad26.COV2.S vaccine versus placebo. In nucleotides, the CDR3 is TGTGCCAGCAGTTTGCAGCGGGACGGAAACTATGGCTACACCTTC. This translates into CASSLQRDGNYGYTF.